A single sample is the source of the 27 T cell receptor beta chains below, sequenced in a study of blood T cell repertoires in COVID-19. The repertoire was sequenced with immunoSEQ multiplex PCR; TCRdb's copy has only in-frame clones and lacks some. The table includes under 200,000 clones, around 87% detected once. The source material was peripheral blood. These TCRs come from a woman between 65 and 79 years old with COVID-19, enrolled during active disease.

V usage is TRBV3-1 (or the pseudogene TRBV3-2) and J usage is TRBJ2-5, with TRBD2 matching over 16 bases. Trimming cost V 4 bases and J 4 bases; bases outside gene matches: 12. From germline, CDR1 is LGHDT and CDR2 YNNKEL (reference sequence). The CDR3 length is 19 residues. CDR3 loop: CASSRLGTSGGAGRETQYF. DNA for the CDR3: TGTGCCAGCAGCCGCCTTGGGACTAGCGGGGGGGCAGGGAGAGAGACCCAGTACTTC.

A single count supports this clone. This chain links TRBV7-2 with TRBJ2-1; 9 bases align to TRBD1. This CDR3 contains 14 residues. With 5 bases clipped from V and 7 bases from J, the junction kept 6 bases outside the gene matches. Looked up from germline, CDR1 is SGHTA and CDR2 is FQGNSA. Here the CDR3 reads CASSQGQGRNEQFF. CDR3 bases: TGTGCCAGCAGCCAGGGACAGGGTAGGAATGAGCAGTTCTTC.

J is TRBJ1-1 and V is TRBV23-1; D call uncertain. TRBV23-1 is sorted into the ORF group, with uncertain function. V lost 1 base and J lost 6, with 15 bases in between. There are 15 residues in the CDR3. The CDR3 nucleotides read TGCGCCAGCAGTCAATGGGTGTCAGAGGGCTCTGAAGCTTTCTTT. The encoded protein is CASSQWVSEGSEAFF.

The V call is TRBV5-1, the J call TRBJ1-1, with 9 bases that match TRBD1. CDR1 SGHRS and CDR2 YFSETQ come from the germline V gene. CDR3 size: 14 residues. The V and J ends lost 7 bases and 1 base, in that order; junction bases with no gene match: 5. This CDR3 is CASGGQGSNTEAFF. CDR3 in DNA: TGCGCCAGCGGGGGACAGGGTTCGAACACTGAAGCTTTCTTT.

This clone was seen once. The chain employs TRBV5-1 and TRBJ1-2; tentatively, D is TRBD1 (6 bases). The CDR3 sequence is 15 residues long. Germline values: CDR1 SGHRS, CDR2 YFSETQ. V was cut by 4 bases and J by 3 bases, with 16 bases left in between. CDR3 nucleotides: TGCGCCAGCAGCCATTTACAGGGATCAGACTATGGCTACACCTTC. As protein: CASSHLQGSDYGYTF.

The genes are TRBV28 and TRBJ2-6, with D possibly TRBD2 on 5 matching bases. This CDR3 has 17 amino acids. V dropped 3 bases and J dropped 2 bases, with 14 bases sitting between them. Germline V gene lookup returns CDR1 MDHEN and CDR2 SYDVKM. The DNA of the CDR3 is TGTGCCAGCAGTTTCGATCGGTGGGAGCCTGGGGCCAACGTCCTGACTTTC. It is translated as CASSFDRWEPGANVLTF.

J is TRBJ2-1 and V is TRBV29-1; 7 bases map to TRBD1. Trimming took 8 bases from V and 3 from J; bases not matched to a gene: 7. The CDR3 consists of 13 residues. Germline CDR1 reads SQVTM; CDR2 reads ANQGSEA. DNA for the CDR3: TGCAGCCACCGGGACAGCAACTACAATGAGCAGTTCTTC. Translation: CSHRDSNYNEQFF.

The chain has TRBV12-5 and TRBJ1-1; TRBD1 agrees at 8 bases. Germline V gives CDR1 LGHNT, CDR2 FRNRAP. The CDR3 sequence is 15 residues long. Trimming cost V 5 bases and J 4 bases; bases outside gene matches: 9. CDR3 bases: TGTGCTAGTGGTCACACCGGACAGGGACCCACTGAAGCTTTCTTT. It specifies CASGHTGQGPTEAFF. Full variable domain (remainder filled in from reference TRBV12-5 and TRBJ1-1): DARVTQTPRHKVTEMGQEVTMRCQPILGHNTVFWYRQTMMQGLELLAYFRNRAPLDDSGMPKDRFSAEMPDATLATLKIQPSEPRDSAVYFCASGHTGQGPTEAFFGQGTRLTVV.

The V and J genes are TRBV6-2 or TRBV6-3 and TRBJ1-1; D perhaps matches TRBD1 (5 bases). Deletions cut 4 bases from V and 7 bases from J, with 19 bases between. Germline values: CDR1 MNHEY, CDR2 SVGEGT. The CDR3 runs to 15 residues. This chain's CDR3 is CASSSNSRAQGEAFF. The CDR3 DNA reads TGTGCCAGCAGTTCAAACTCCCGGGCCCAGGGTGAAGCTTTCTTT.

The chain carries TRBV12-3 or TRBV12-4 and TRBJ1-2; D is unclear. Between the trimmed V and J ends, which lost 3 bases and 5 bases, there was a span of 4 bases. This CDR3 contains 11 residues. CDR3 amino acids: CASSFGYGYTF. In DNA, the CDR3 is TGTGCCAGCAGTTTCGGGTATGGCTACACCTTC.

This clone was counted only a few times. V usage is TRBV6-2 or TRBV6-3 and J usage is TRBJ1-2, with 12 bases fitting TRBD1. The germline gives CDR1 MNHEY, CDR2 SVGEGT. CDR3 length: 16 amino acids. The V gene end was trimmed by 5 bases and the J gene end by 10 bases; junction bases not matched to a gene: 14. The CDR3, as DNA: TGTGCCAGCAGTGACGATTTAAAGGGACAGGGGGCTCTCTACACCTTC. Its translation is CASSDDLKGQGALYTF.

This clone has a handful of counts. The gene calls are TRBV29-1 and TRBJ2-3; 11 positions agree with TRBD2. Germline trimming cut 6 bases from V and 6 bases from J; bases unmatched to any gene: 11. Looked up from germline, CDR1 is SQVTM and CDR2 is ANQGSEA. This CDR3 has 15 residues. Here the CDR3 reads CSVKASGGIGDTQYF. The CDR3 DNA is TGCAGCGTGAAGGCTAGCGGGGGGATAGGGGATACGCAGTATTTT.

The chain links TRBV12-5 to TRBJ2-4; no firm D call. Trimming took off 6 bases at V and 3 bases at J, with 12 bases between the two ends. The CDR3 spans 14 residues. CDR1 and CDR2 (germline): LGHNT, FRNRAP. CDR3 amino acids: CASGRESVKNIQYF. CDR3 sequence (DNA): TGTGCTAGTGGCCGCGAAAGTGTCAAAAACATTCAGTACTTC.

A few counts support this clone. J is TRBJ1-4 and V is TRBV6-5; 9 bases match TRBD1. With V trimmed by 7 bases and J by 8 bases, 5 bases remained unmatched. The CDR3 has 13 residues. Germline V gives CDR1 MNHEY, CDR2 SVGAGI. The CDR3 sequence: CASKDRGEEKLFF. The CDR3 nucleotides are TGTGCCAGCAAAGACAGGGGGGAAGAAAAACTGTTTTTT.

The rearrangement uses TRBV9 and TRBJ1-6; no firm D call. V lost 7 bases, J lost 5 bases, and 16 bases lay in between. The V gene's germline CDR1 is SGDLS and CDR2 YYNGEE. This CDR3 is 15 amino acids long. CDR3 region: CASSTSAGNNSPLHF. CDR3 sequence (DNA): TGTGCCAGCTCCACTAGCGCGGGTAATAATTCACCCCTCCACTTT.

The chain couples TRBV6-6 to TRBJ1-2, with D uncertain. This CDR3 has 12 amino acids. V lost 3 bases to trimming and J lost 9 bases, with 11 bases between them. Per germline, CDR1 MNHNY and CDR2 SVGAGI (reference sequence). CDR3 loop: CASSYQASRYTF. Written as DNA, the CDR3 is TGTGCCAGCAGTTATCAGGCCTCGCGCTACACCTTC.

The genes are TRBV6-1 and TRBJ1-5, with D maybe TRBD1 (6 bases). Trimming removed 2 bases from V and 0 bases from J, with 11 bases in between. The CDR3 totals 16 residues. The germline CDR1 and CDR2 sequences are MNHNS and SASEGT. CDR3 bases: TGTGCCAGCAGTGAATGGGACATGACTAGCAATCAGCCCCAGCATTTT. It translates to CASSEWDMTSNQPQHF.

The chain couples TRBV7-2 to TRBJ2-5, with 8 bases fitting TRBD1. The length of the CDR3 is 17 residues. Unmatched junction bases numbered 16, after V lost 1 base and J lost 9 bases. CDR1 is SGHTA and CDR2 is FQGNSA in the germline V gene. The CDR3: CASSLGDGTGVSRAQYF. DNA for the CDR3: TGTGCCAGCAGCTTAGGCGACGGGACAGGTGTCTCTAGGGCCCAGTACTTC.

This chain's CDR3 is CASSQPGGRGTGNTIYF. CDR3 coding DNA: TGTGCCAGCAGCCAACCCGGGGGCAGGGGGACTGGAAACACCATATATTTT. The V gene is TRBV3-1 (or the pseudogene TRBV3-2), the J gene TRBJ1-3, with 7 bases fitting TRBD1. V was pared by 2 bases and J by 2 bases, with 9 bases of the junction left unmatched. The CDR3 length is 17 residues. CDR1 LGHDT and CDR2 YNNKEL come from the germline V gene (reference sequence).

CDR3 in amino acids: CASSLRGETQYF. The CDR3 nucleotides read TGTGCCAGCTCCCTGCGGGGCGAGACCCAGTACTTC. This chain links TRBV18 with TRBJ2-5, with TRBD2 as a possible D gene (6 bases). The CDR3 runs 12 residues. Trimming shortened V by 6 bases and J by 5 bases, and 10 bases separated the two germline ends. Per germline, CDR1 KGHSH and CDR2 LQKENI. The whole variable domain, remainder taken from reference TRBV18 and TRBJ2-5, is NAGVMQNPRHLVRRRGQEARLRCSPMKGHSHVYWYRQLPEEGLKFMVYLQKENIIDESGMPKERFSAEFPKEGPSILRIQQVVRGDSAAYFCASSLRGETQYFGPGTRLLVL.

The V gene is TRBV3-1 (or the pseudogene TRBV3-2), the J gene TRBJ1-3; no definite D call. From germline, CDR1 is LGHDT and CDR2 YNNKEL (reference sequence). The V gene lost 1 base and the J gene lost 0 bases, with 13 bases spanning the gap. The CDR3 sequence is 17 residues long. Here the CDR3 reads CASSQGFLADSGNTIYF. The CDR3 DNA reads TGTGCCAGCAGCCAAGGTTTTTTGGCGGACTCTGGAAACACCATATATTTT.

The J gene is TRBJ2-1, the V gene TRBV20-1; D is undetermined. This CDR3 spans 11 amino acids. Germline-derived CDR1 and CDR2 are DFQATT and SNEGSKA (reference sequence). The CDR3 reads CRPSAYNEQFF. The CDR3 coding sequence is TGCAGACCCTCGGCCTACAATGAGCAGTTCTTC.

The V gene is TRBV3-1 (or the pseudogene TRBV3-2), the J gene TRBJ1-2; D might be TRBD1 (5 bases). The CDR3 is 12 amino acids. V dropped 3 bases and J dropped 8 bases, with 10 bases sitting between them. Per germline, CDR1 LGHDT and CDR2 YNNKEL (reference sequence). The CDR3 nucleotides are TGTGCCAGCAGCCAGGGGGGATGGGGCTACACCTTC. Its protein is CASSQGGWGYTF.

The V call is TRBV19, the J call TRBJ2-6, with 7 bases lining up with TRBD2. The CDR3 loop spans 18 amino acids. V shed 7 bases and J 2 bases; nucleotides not matched to a gene: 14. Germline V gene sequence: CDR1 LNHDA, CDR2 SQIVND (reference sequence). DNA for the CDR3: TGTGCCAGTACCCCGGTAGGGGCAGGGAGGGCTGGGGCCAACGTCCTGACTTTC. Amino acid sequence: CASTPVGAGRAGANVLTF.

The chain combines TRBV6-5 with TRBJ1-2, with TRBD1 matching over 9 bases. This CDR3 has 15 residues. In germline, CDR1 is MNHEY, CDR2 SVGAGI. V lost 6 bases, J lost 8 bases, and 13 bases stayed unmatched. Written as DNA, the CDR3 is TGTGCCAGCAGGTCCCACAGGGGGCGATCGGAGGGCTACACCTTC. This codes for CASRSHRGRSEGYTF.

The chain recombines TRBV19 with TRBJ2-5; D is unresolved. The CDR3 contains 14 residues. Germline V gene lookup returns CDR1 LNHDA and CDR2 SQIVND (reference sequence). Trimming stripped 5 bases from V and 5 bases from J, with 15 bases between. The DNA for the CDR3 is TGTGCCAGTAGTGTGAACCCCCCAGGCGAGACCCAGTACTTC. Its protein product is CASSVNPPGETQYF.

The rearrangement uses TRBV19 and TRBJ2-7, with a possible D match to TRBD2 (5 bases). Germline V lookup: CDR1 LNHDA, CDR2 SQIVND (reference sequence). There are 14 residues in the CDR3. Trimming pared 4 bases from V and 5 bases from J, leaving 15 bases between. CDR3: CASSTLDVVNEQYF. CDR3 nucleotide sequence: TGTGCCAGTAGTACACTAGATGTCGTCAACGAGCAGTACTTC.